The rows below give T cell receptor beta chains drawn from one sample of a study of blood T cell repertoires in COVID-19. Data came from immunoSEQ multiplex PCR; TCRdb stores just in-frame clones and leaves some out. Of about 190,000 clones in the sample, 84% were seen once. The specimen sequenced was PBMCs or T cells enriched from blood (not recorded which). These receptors originate from a woman under 40 who had been exposed to COVID-19. The CDR3 runs from the conserved cysteine through the conserved F or W. Each record gives: CDR3 protein, CDR3 DNA, V gene, J gene, clone size, D gene. D genes are given only for firm matches. Rows may omit the clone size; those that give it use once, few, many or a size class.

CDR3 protein: CASTPTGLNTEAFF; CDR3 DNA: TGTGCCAGCACTCCGACAGGTCTGAACACTGAAGCTTTCTTT; V gene: TRBV6-5; J gene: TRBJ1-1; clone size: -; D gene: -
CDR3 protein: CASSSQGAGSNQPQHF; CDR3 DNA: TGTGCCAGCAGCTCGCAGGGGGCTGGAAGCAATCAGCCCCAGCATTTT; V gene: TRBV7-2; J gene: TRBJ1-5; clone size: -; D gene: TRBD1
CDR3 protein: CASSLGVAAKETQYF; CDR3 DNA: TGTGCCAGCAGCTTGGGAGTTGCAGCGAAAGAGACCCAGTACTTC; V gene: TRBV5-6; J gene: TRBJ2-5; clone size: -; D gene: -
CDR3 protein: CASSRSDYEQYF; CDR3 DNA: TGTGCCAGCTCACGCTCAGATTACGAGCAGTACTTC; V gene: TRBV18; J gene: TRBJ2-7; clone size: -; D gene: -
CDR3 protein: CASGGLDSPNYGYTF; CDR3 DNA: TGTGCCAGCGGGGGCTTAGACAGCCCTAACTATGGCTACACCTTC; V gene: TRBV6-5; J gene: TRBJ1-2; clone size: -; D gene: -
CDR3 protein: CASSVDYRQETQYF; CDR3 DNA: TGTGCCAGCAGCGTAGATTACAGGCAAGAGACCCAGTACTTC; V gene: TRBV9; J gene: TRBJ2-5; clone size: -; D gene: -
CDR3 protein: CASSLDPASGVDTQYF; CDR3 DNA: TGTGCCAGCAGCTTAGACCCGGCTAGCGGGGTTGATACGCAGTATTTT; V gene: TRBV7-2; J gene: TRBJ2-3; clone size: -; D gene: TRBD2
CDR3 protein: CSVHAGNDEQFF; CDR3 DNA: TGCAGCGTTCACGCGGGCAACGATGAGCAGTTCTTC; V gene: TRBV29-1; J gene: TRBJ2-1; clone size: many; D gene: -
CDR3 protein: CASSLVHLQGLDEKLFF; CDR3 DNA: TGTGCCAGCAGCTTAGTACACCTACAGGGTTTGGATGAAAAACTGTTTTTT; V gene: TRBV7-9; J gene: TRBJ1-4; clone size: few; D gene: -
CDR3 protein: CASSLTGSANEKLFF; CDR3 DNA: TGTGCCAGCAGCTTGACAGGGTCGGCTAATGAAAAACTGTTTTTT; V gene: TRBV7-8; J gene: TRBJ1-4; clone size: -; D gene: TRBD1
CDR3 protein: CASSYRQGAQNEQYF; CDR3 DNA: TGTGCCAGCAGCTATAGACAGGGGGCGCAGAACGAGCAGTACTTC; V gene: TRBV5-4; J gene: TRBJ2-7; clone size: few; D gene: TRBD1
CDR3 protein: CASSLLAEETQYF; CDR3 DNA: TGTGCCAGCAGCTTGCTAGCGGAAGAGACCCAGTACTTC; V gene: TRBV5-4; J gene: TRBJ2-5; clone size: once; D gene: TRBD2
CDR3 protein: CASTRTKESNYGYTF; CDR3 DNA: TGTGCCAGCACCCGAACTAAGGAAAGTAACTATGGCTACACCTTC; V gene: TRBV6-5; J gene: TRBJ1-2; clone size: -; D gene: -
CDR3 protein: CASSYNLGQGGGYTF; CDR3 DNA: TGTGCCAGCTCATACAATCTGGGACAGGGAGGCGGCTACACCTTC; V gene: TRBV18; J gene: TRBJ1-2; clone size: -; D gene: TRBD1
CDR3 protein: CASSLEGGGNTDTQYF; CDR3 DNA: TGTGCCAGCAGCTTAGAAGGCGGGGGGAACACAGATACGCAGTATTTT; V gene: TRBV7-2; J gene: TRBJ2-3; clone size: -; D gene: TRBD2
CDR3 protein: CASGLAGSVTEAFF; CDR3 DNA: TGTGCTAGTGGTTTGGCGGGAAGTGTCACTGAAGCTTTCTTT; V gene: TRBV12-5; J gene: TRBJ1-1; clone size: -; D gene: -
CDR3 protein: CASSYSGPFSNEQFF; CDR3 DNA: TGTGCCAGCAGTTACTCTGGGCCTTTTAGCAATGAGCAGTTCTTC; V gene: TRBV6-5; J gene: TRBJ2-1; clone size: -; D gene: -
CDR3 protein: CASSDSGGANEQFF; CDR3 DNA: TGTGCCAGCAGTGACAGCGGGGGGGCCAATGAGCAGTTCTTC; V gene: TRBV6-4; J gene: TRBJ2-1; clone size: -; D gene: TRBD2
CDR3 protein: CASSTGTDFYEQYF; CDR3 DNA: TGTGCCAGCAGCACCGGGACAGATTTCTACGAGCAGTACTTC; V gene: TRBV6-5; J gene: TRBJ2-7; clone size: -; D gene: TRBD1
CDR3 protein: CAVLDRATGELFF; CDR3 DNA: TGTGCCGTACTGGACAGGGCTACCGGGGAGCTGTTTTTT; V gene: TRBV4-2; J gene: TRBJ2-2; clone size: -; D gene: TRBD1
CDR3 protein: CASSPTGRGYTNYGYTF; CDR3 DNA: TGTGCCAGCAGCCCCACAGGGAGGGGTTACACTAACTATGGCTACACCTTC; V gene: TRBV7-6; J gene: TRBJ1-2; clone size: once; D gene: -
CDR3 protein: CASSLQNNEQFF; CDR3 DNA: TGTGCCAGCAGCTTACAGAACAATGAGCAGTTCTTC; V gene: TRBV7-2; J gene: TRBJ2-1; clone size: -; D gene: -
CDR3 protein: CASSPLQVSYEQYF; CDR3 DNA: TGCGCCAGCAGCCCGTTGCAGGTGTCCTACGAGCAGTACTTC; V gene: TRBV4-1; J gene: TRBJ2-7; clone size: -; D gene: -
CDR3 protein: CASSVRGVLTEAFF; CDR3 DNA: TGTGCCAGCAGTGTGCGCGGCGTACTCACTGAAGCTTTCTTT; V gene: TRBV2; J gene: TRBJ1-1; clone size: many; D gene: -
CDR3 protein: CASSWGLTYEQYF; CDR3 DNA: TGTGCCAGCAGTTGGGGACTAACCTACGAGCAGTACTTC; V gene: TRBV12-3/TRBV12-4; J gene: TRBJ2-7; clone size: -; D gene: TRBD2
CDR3 protein: CASSLVRGGASGELFF; CDR3 DNA: TGTGCCAGCAGCTTAGTCCGCGGGGGGGCCTCCGGGGAGCTGTTTTTT; V gene: TRBV7-2; J gene: TRBJ2-2; clone size: once; D gene: TRBD2
CDR3 protein: CAWGQRRNYGYTF; CDR3 DNA: TGTGCCTGGGGACAGAGGAGGAACTATGGCTACACCTTC; V gene: TRBV30; J gene: TRBJ1-2; clone size: -; D gene: -
CDR3 protein: CASSVASGESYEQYF; CDR3 DNA: TGTGCCAGCAGCGTAGCTTCAGGGGAATCCTACGAGCAGTACTTC; V gene: TRBV9; J gene: TRBJ2-7; clone size: -; D gene: -
CDR3 protein: CASSLQDEQFF; CDR3 DNA: TGTGCCAGCAGCCTACAGGACGAGCAGTTCTTC; V gene: TRBV11-2; J gene: TRBJ2-1; clone size: -; D gene: -
CDR3 protein: CASSPRAVSNTEAFF; CDR3 DNA: TGTGCCAGCTCACCACGCGCTGTGTCGAACACTGAAGCTTTCTTT; V gene: TRBV18; J gene: TRBJ1-1; clone size: -; D gene: -
CDR3 protein: CASSYTNEGTAFF; CDR3 DNA: TGTGCCAGCAGTTACACTAACGAAGGAACGGCTTTCTTT; V gene: TRBV6-5; J gene: TRBJ1-1; clone size: few; D gene: -
CDR3 protein: CASSLEGDRPSYEQYF; CDR3 DNA: TGCGCCAGCAGCTTGGAGGGGGACAGGCCTTCCTACGAGCAGTACTTC; V gene: TRBV5-1; J gene: TRBJ2-7; clone size: -; D gene: TRBD1
CDR3 protein: CSVAGTSGGRPAYYNEQFF; CDR3 DNA: TGCAGCGTCGCAGGGACTAGCGGGGGGCGACCCGCTTACTACAATGAGCAGTTCTTC; V gene: TRBV29-1; J gene: TRBJ2-1; clone size: -; D gene: TRBD2
CDR3 protein: CASSQEGRGGYEQYF; CDR3 DNA: TGCGCCAGCAGCCAAGAAGGCAGGGGTGGGTACGAGCAGTACTTC; V gene: TRBV4-1; J gene: TRBJ2-7; clone size: -; D gene: -
CDR3 protein: CASRGTQETQYF; CDR3 DNA: TGTGCCAGCAGGGGGACACAAGAGACCCAGTACTTC; V gene: TRBV12-3/TRBV12-4; J gene: TRBJ2-5; clone size: -; D gene: -